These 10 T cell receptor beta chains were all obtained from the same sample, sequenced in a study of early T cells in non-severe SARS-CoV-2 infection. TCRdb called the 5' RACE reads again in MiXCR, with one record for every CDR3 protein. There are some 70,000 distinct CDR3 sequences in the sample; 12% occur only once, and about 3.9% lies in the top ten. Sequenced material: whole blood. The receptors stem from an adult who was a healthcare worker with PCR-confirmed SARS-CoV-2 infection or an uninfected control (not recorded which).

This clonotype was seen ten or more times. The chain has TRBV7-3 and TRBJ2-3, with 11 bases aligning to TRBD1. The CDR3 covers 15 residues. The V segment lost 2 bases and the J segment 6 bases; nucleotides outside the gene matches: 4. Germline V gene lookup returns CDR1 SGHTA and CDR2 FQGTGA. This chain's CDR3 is CASSLGDRGSDTQYF. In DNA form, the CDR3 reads TGTGCCAGCAGCTTAGGGGACAGGGGGAGTGATACGCAGTATTTT.

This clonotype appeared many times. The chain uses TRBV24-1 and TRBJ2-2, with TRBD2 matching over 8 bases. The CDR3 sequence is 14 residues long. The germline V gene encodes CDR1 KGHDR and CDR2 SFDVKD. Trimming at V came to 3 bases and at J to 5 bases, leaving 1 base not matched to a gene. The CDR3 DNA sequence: TGTGCCACCAGTGATAGCGGGAGAACCGGGGAGCTGTTTTTT. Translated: CATSDSGRTGELFF.

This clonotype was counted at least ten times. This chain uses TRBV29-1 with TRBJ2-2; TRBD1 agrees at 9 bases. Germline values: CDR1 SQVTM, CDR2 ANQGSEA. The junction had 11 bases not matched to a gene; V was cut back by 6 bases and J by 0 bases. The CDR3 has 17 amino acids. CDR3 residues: CSVIKGTGHSNTGELFF. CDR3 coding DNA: TGCAGCGTGATCAAGGGGACAGGGCACTCGAACACCGGGGAGCTGTTTTTT.

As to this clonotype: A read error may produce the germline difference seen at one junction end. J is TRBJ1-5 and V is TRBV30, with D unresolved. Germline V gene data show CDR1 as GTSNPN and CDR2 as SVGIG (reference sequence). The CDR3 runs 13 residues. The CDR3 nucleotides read TGTGCCTGGACCCACGGTAGCAATCAGCCCCGGCATTTT. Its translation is CAWTHGSNQPRHF.

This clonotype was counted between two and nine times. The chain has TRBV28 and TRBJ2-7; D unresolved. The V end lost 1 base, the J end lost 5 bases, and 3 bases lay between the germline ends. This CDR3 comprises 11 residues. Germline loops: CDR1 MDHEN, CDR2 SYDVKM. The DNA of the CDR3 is TGTGCCAGCAGTTTATTCAACGAGCAGTACTTC. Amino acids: CASSLFNEQYF. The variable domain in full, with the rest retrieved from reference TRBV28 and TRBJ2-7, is DVKVTQSSRYLVKRTGEKVFLECVQDMDHENMFWYRQDPGLGLRLIYFSYDVKMKEKGDIPEGYSVSREKKERFSLILESASTNQTSMYLCASSLFNEQYFGPGTRLTVT.

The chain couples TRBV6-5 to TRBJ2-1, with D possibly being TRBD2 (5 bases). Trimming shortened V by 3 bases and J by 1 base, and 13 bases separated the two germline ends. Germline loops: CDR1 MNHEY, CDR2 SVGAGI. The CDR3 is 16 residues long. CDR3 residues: CASSYYSDPSYNEQFF. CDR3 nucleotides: TGTGCCAGCAGTTATTATAGCGACCCGTCCTACAATGAGCAGTTCTTC.

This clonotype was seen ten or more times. The CDR3 spells CASSYPRGQFYTGELFF. The CDR3 DNA reads TGTGCCAGCAGCTACCCCAGGGGGCAGTTTTACACCGGGGAGCTGTTTTTT. V usage is TRBV9 and J usage is TRBJ2-2, with 8 bases lining up with TRBD1. There are 17 residues in the CDR3. Germline trimming cut 4 bases from V and 3 bases from J; bases unmatched to any gene: 11. Germline V lookup: CDR1 SGDLS, CDR2 YYNGEE.

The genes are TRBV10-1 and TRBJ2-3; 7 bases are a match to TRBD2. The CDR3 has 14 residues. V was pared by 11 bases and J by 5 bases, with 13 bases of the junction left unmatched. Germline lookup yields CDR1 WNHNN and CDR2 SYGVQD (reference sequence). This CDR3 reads CAPIRRGMGDTQYF. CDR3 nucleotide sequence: TGCGCCCCCATCCGGCGGGGGATGGGAGATACGCAGTATTTT.

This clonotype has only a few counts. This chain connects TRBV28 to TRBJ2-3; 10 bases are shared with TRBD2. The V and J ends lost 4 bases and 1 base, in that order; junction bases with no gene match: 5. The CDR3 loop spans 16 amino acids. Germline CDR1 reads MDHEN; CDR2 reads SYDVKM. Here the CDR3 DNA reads TGTGCCAGCAGTTCCTGGACTAGCGGAGGCACAGATACGCAGTATTTT. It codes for CASSSWTSGGTDTQYF.

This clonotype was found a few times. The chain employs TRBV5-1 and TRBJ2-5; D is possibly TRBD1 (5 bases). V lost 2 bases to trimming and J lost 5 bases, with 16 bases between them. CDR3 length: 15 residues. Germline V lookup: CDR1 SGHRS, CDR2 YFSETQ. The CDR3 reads CASSFVQGQQETQYF. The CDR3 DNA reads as TGCGCCAGCAGCTTTGTCCAGGGCCAGCAGGAGACCCAGTACTTC.